The present T cell receptor beta chain was sequenced within a study of cytomegalovirus exposure and HLA in healthy donors. The V and J ends lost 1 base and 4 bases respectively, with 7 bases between them. Looked up from germline, CDR1 is SGHTA and CDR2 is FQGNSA. The CDR3 consists of 13 residues. The PCR was carried out with 60 Vbeta primers and 13 Jbeta primers. Authors' data handling: Among the unique TCR beta chains that a later analysis counted, about 85 million in all, about 10 million were shared. Generated by immunoSEQ multiplex PCR, the TCRdb table keeps only in-frame clones and is missing some. Clone size and V and J calls were adopted from that table, with D and trimming inferred from the DNA. The profile shows about 210,000 clones, 82% of them singletons.

The clonotype was recovered from a man aged 40-50 years in good health and CMV-seropositive. The sequenced sample was PBMCs. This chain connects TRBV7-2 to TRBJ2-5; weak D call: TRBD1 (6 bases). CDR3 coding DNA: TGTGCCAGCAGCTTAGGCAGGGGAGAGACCCAGTACTTC. Translation gives CASSLGRGETQYF.